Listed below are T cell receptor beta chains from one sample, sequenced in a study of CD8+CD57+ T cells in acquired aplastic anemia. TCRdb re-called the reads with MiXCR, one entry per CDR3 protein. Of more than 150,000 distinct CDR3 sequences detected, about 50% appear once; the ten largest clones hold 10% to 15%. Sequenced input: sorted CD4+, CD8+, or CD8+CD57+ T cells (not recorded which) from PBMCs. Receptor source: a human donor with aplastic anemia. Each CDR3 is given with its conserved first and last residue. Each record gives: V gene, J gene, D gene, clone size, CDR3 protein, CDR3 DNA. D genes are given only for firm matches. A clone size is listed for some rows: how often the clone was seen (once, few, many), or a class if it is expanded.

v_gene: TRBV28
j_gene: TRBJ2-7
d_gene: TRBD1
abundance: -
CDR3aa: CASRKKQGILLREQYF
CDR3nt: TGTGCCAGCAGGAAGAAACAGGGGATACTACTTAGGGAGCAGTACTTC

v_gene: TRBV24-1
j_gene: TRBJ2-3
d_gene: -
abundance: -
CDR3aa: CATGDGFTDTQYF
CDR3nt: TGTGCCACCGGGGACGGATTCACAGATACGCAGTATTTT

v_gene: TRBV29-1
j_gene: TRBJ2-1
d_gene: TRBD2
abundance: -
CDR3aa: CSVEDLRTRSYNEQFF
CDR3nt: TGCAGCGTTGAAGATTTAAGGACTAGATCCTACAATGAGCAGTTCTTC

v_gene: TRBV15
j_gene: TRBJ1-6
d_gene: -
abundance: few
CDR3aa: CATGRGISLGDSPLHF
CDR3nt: TGTGCCACGGGGAGGGGTATTTCGCTGGGAGATTCACCCCTCCACTTT

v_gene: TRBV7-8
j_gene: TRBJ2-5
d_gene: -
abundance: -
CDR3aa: CASSLSGTATQYF
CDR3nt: TGTGCCAGCAGCTTATCCGGGACTGCGACCCAGTACTTC

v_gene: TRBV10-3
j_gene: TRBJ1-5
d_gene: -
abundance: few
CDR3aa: CAISESKHHNQPQHF
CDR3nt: TGTGCCATCAGTGAGTCGAAGCATCACAATCAGCCCCAGCATTTT

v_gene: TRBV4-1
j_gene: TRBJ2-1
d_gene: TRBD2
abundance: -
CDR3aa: CASSQEWASGGANEQFF
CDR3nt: TGCGCCAGCAGCCAAGAATGGGCTAGCGGGGGGGCAAATGAGCAGTTCTTC

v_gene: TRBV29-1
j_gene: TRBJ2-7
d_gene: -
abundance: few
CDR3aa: CSVEFGLSGEQYF
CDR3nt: TGCAGCGTTGAATTCGGACTAAGCGGCGAGCAGTACTTC

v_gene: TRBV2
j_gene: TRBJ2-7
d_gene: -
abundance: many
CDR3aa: CATTGSFNEQYF
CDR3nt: TGTGCCACTACAGGGAGTTTCAACGAGCAGTACTTC

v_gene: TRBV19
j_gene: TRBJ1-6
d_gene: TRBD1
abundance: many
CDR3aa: CASSDRGPTYNSPLHF
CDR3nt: TGTGCCAGTAGTGACAGGGGGCCCACTTATAATTCACCCCTCCACTTT

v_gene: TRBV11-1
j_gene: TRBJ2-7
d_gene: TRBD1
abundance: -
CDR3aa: CASSPRTGGYEQYF
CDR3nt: TGCGCCAGCAGCCCAAGGACAGGGGGCTACGAGCAGTACTTC

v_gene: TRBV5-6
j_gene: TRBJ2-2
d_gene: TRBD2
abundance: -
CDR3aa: CASSGGEGRNTGELFF
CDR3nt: TGTGCCAGCAGCGGGGGGGAGGGGAGGAACACCGGGGAGCTGTTTTTT

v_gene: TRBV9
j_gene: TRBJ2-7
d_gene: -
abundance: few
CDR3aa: CASSAQPGPTYEQYF
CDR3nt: TGTGCCAGCAGCGCCCAACCGGGACCCACCTACGAGCAGTACTTC

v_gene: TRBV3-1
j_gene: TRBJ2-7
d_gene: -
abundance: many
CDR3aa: CASSQMPNVGQYF
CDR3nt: TGTGCCAGCAGCCAAATGCCGAACGTAGGGCAGTACTTC

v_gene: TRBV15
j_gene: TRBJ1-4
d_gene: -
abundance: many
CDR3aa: CATRAGNEKLFF
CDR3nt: TGTGCCACCAGGGCAGGTAATGAAAAACTGTTTTTT

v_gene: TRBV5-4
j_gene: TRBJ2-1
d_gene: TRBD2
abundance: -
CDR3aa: CASSLGPLAGANNEQFF
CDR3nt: TGTGCCAGCAGCTTGGGCCCCTTAGCGGGGGCTAACAATGAGCAGTTCTTC

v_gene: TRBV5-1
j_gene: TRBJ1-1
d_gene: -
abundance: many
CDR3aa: CASSLIQGWGTEAFF
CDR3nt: TGCGCCAGCAGCTTAATCCAGGGATGGGGCACTGAAGCTTTCTTT

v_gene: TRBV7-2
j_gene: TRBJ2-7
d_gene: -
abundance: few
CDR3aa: CASSLTPNVYEQYF
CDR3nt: TGTGCCAGCAGCTTAACCCCTAACGTCTACGAGCAGTACTTC

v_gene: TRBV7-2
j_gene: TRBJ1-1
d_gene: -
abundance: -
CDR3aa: CAGGGRMNTEAFF
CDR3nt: TGTGCGGGAGGAGGAAGGATGAACACTGAAGCTTTCTTT

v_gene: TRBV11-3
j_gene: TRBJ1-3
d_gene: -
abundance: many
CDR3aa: CASSQGDGNTIYF
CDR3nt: TGTGCCAGCAGCCAAGGGGACGGAAACACCATATATTTT

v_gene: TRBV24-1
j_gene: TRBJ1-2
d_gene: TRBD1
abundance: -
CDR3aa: CASSSPGQGARGYTF
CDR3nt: TGTGCCAGCAGTTCCCCGGGACAGGGGGCCCGTGGCTACACCTTC

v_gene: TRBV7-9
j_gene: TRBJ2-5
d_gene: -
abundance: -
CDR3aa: CASSLGSWAQYF
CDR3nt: TGTGCCAGCAGCTTAGGGTCCTGGGCCCAGTACTTC

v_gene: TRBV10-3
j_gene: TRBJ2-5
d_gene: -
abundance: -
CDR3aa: CAIRDSAHETQYF
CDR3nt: TGTGCCATCAGGGACAGTGCTCATGAGACCCAGTACTTC

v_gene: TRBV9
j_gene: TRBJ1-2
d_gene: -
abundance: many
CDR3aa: CASSVGQLDGYTF
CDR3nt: TGTGCCAGCAGCGTAGGGCAGCTTGATGGCTACACCTTC

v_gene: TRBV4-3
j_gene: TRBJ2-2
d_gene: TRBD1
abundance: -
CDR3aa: CASSQAVWGQGGTGELFF
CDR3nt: TGCGCCAGCAGCCAAGCCGTGTGGGGACAGGGGGGCACCGGGGAGCTGTTTTTT

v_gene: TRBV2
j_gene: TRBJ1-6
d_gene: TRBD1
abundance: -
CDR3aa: CASRSSPGQNSPLHF
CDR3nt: TGTGCCAGCAGGAGCTCTCCGGGACAGAATTCACCCCTCCACTTT

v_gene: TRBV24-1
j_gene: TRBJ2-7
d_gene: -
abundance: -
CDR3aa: CATSPGSSYEQYF
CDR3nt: TGTGCCACCAGTCCCGGGAGCTCCTACGAGCAGTACTTC

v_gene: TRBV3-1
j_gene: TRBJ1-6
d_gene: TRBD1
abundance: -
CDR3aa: CASSQGKGQGFVSPLHF
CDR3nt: TGTGCCAGCAGCCAAGGAAAGGGACAGGGGTTCGTGTCACCCCTCCACTTT

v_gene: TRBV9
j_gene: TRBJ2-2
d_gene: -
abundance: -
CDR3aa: CASSVVAGGAGELFF
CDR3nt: TGTGCCAGCAGCGTAGTGGCAGGGGGGGCCGGGGAGCTGTTTTTT

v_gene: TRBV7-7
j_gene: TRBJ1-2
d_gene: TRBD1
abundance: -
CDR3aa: CASSLHRGQNYGYTF
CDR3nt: TGTGCCAGCAGCCTACACAGGGGGCAAAACTATGGCTACACCTTC

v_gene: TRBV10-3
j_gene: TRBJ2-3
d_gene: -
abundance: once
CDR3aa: CAISESTGVGDTQYF
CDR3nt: TGTGCCATCAGTGAGTCGACCGGTGTTGGAGATACGCAGTATTTT

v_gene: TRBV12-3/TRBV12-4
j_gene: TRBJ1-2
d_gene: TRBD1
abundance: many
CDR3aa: CASNPGTGNGYTF
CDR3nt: TGTGCCAGCAATCCCGGGACAGGGAATGGCTACACCTTC

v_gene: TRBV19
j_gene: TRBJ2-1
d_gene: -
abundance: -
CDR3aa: CASSLYSSYNEQFF
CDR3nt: TGTGCCAGCTCCCTCTACAGCTCCTACAATGAGCAGTTCTTC

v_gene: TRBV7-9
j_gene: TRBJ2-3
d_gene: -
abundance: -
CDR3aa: CASSLVKGLTDTQYF
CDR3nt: TGTGCCAGCAGCTTAGTCAAGGGACTGACAGATACGCAGTATTTT

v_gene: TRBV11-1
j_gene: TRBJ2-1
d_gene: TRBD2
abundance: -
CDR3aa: CASSSTSGDGDEQFF
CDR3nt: TGTGCCAGCAGCTCAACTAGCGGGGATGGCGATGAGCAGTTCTTC

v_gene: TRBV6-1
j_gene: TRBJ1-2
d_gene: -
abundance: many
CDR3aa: CASSGPRHMGYTF
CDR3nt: TGTGCCAGCAGTGGACCCAGGCATATGGGCTACACCTTC

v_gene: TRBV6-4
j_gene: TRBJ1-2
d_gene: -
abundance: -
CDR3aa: CASSDNGGYGYTF
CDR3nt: TGTGCCAGCAGTGACAACGGGGGTTATGGCTACACCTTC